A single sample is the source of the 29 T cell receptor beta chains below, sequenced in a study of blood T cell repertoires in COVID-19. TCRdb keeps only in-frame clones here, not all; method: immunoSEQ multiplex PCR. Counted here are around 190,000 clones, 88% occurring once; the ten biggest clones make up about 1.1%. Material: peripheral blood. These receptors came from a man aged 30 to 45 with acute or convalescent COVID-19.

J is TRBJ2-7 and V is TRBV19; D is undetermined. CDR3 length equals 14 residues. Germline V gives CDR1 LNHDA, CDR2 SQIVND (reference sequence). The V end lost 6 bases, the J end lost 2 bases, and 14 bases lay between the germline ends. CDR3 sequence reads: CASSRIRGPYEQYF. The DNA of the CDR3 is TGTGCCAGTAGCCGTATCCGAGGTCCCTACGAGCAGTACTTC.

The table lists this clone with a count of one. The rearrangement uses TRBV15 and TRBJ1-6; TRBD1 matches 7 bases. Germline values: CDR1 LNHNV, CDR2 YYDKDF (reference sequence). CDR3 size: 15 residues. V gave up 1 base and J gave up 10 bases; unmatched junction bases: 7. The CDR3 DNA sequence: TGTGCCACCAGCAGAGTAGGGGCAGGGGGGTCACCCCTCCACTTT. Translating it yields CATSRVGAGGSPLHF.

The chain couples TRBV5-1 to TRBJ1-2; D remains unclear. The CDR3 covers 12 residues. V was clipped by 4 bases and J by 5 bases, with 9 bases between them. CDR1 and CDR2 (germline): SGHRS, YFSETQ. The CDR3 reads CASSPSGYGYTF. CDR3 coding DNA: TGCGCCAGCAGCCCGTCGGGATATGGCTACACCTTC.

The chain employs TRBV3-1 (or the pseudogene TRBV3-2) and TRBJ1-2; a weak D match, TRBD1 (5 bases). CDR3 length equals 14 residues. In germline, CDR1 is LGHDT, CDR2 YNNKEL (reference sequence). Trimming removed 4 bases at V and 3 bases at J, with 12 bases between. Here the CDR3 DNA reads TGTGCCAGCAGCCCCACAGGCACCCACTATGGCTACACCTTC. Translation gives CASSPTGTHYGYTF.

The rearrangement uses TRBV3-1 (or the pseudogene TRBV3-2) and TRBJ2-2; TRBD2 matches 8 bases. This CDR3 spans 15 amino acids. With V trimmed by 8 bases and J by 6 bases, 11 bases remained unmatched. Germline CDR1 reads LGHDT; CDR2 reads YNNKEL (reference sequence). The CDR3 sequence is CASSGGLVISGELFF. In nucleotides, the CDR3 is TGTGCCAGCTCCGGGGGACTAGTAATCTCCGGGGAGCTGTTTTTT.

V and J are TRBV5-1 and TRBJ2-7; 9 nucleotides line up with TRBD2. CDR3 length equals 13 residues. V lost 2 bases, J lost 3 bases, and 0 bases stayed unmatched. Germline CDR1 SGHRS, CDR2 YFSETQ. CDR3 DNA sequence: TGCGCCAGCAGCTTTAGCGGGAGCTACGAGCAGTACTTC. Amino acids: CASSFSGSYEQYF. Filled out from reference TRBV5-1 and TRBJ2-7, the complete variable domain reads KAGVTQTPRYLIKTRGQQVTLSCSPISGHRSVSWYQQTPGQGLQFLFEYFSETQRNKGNFPGRFSGRQFSNSRSEMNVSTLELGDSALYLCASSFSGSYEQYFGPGTRLTVT.

The chain has TRBV5-4 and TRBJ1-1; maybe TRBD1 (5 bases). Germline V gene sequence: CDR1 SGHNT, CDR2 YYREEE (reference sequence). This CDR3 contains 12 residues. The V gene lost 4 bases and the J gene lost 4 bases, with 8 bases spanning the gap. The CDR3 DNA sequence: TGTGCCAGCAGCCTAGGGGTCACTGAAGCTTTCTTT. This gives the protein CASSLGVTEAFF.

The V call is TRBV4-2, the J call TRBJ2-2; 9 bases align to TRBD2. Germline CDR1 and CDR2: LGHNA and YNFKEQ. Germline trimming cut 0 bases from V and 4 bases from J; bases unmatched to any gene: 6. The CDR3 contains 17 residues. CDR3 sequence (DNA): TGTGCCAGCAGCCAAGAGCCACTAGCGGGTAGCACCGGGGAGCTGTTTTTT. Its protein product is CASSQEPLAGSTGELFF.

The chain recombines TRBV5-4 with TRBJ2-7, with D possibly matching TRBD1 (5 bases). V was pared by 3 bases and J by 2 bases, with 15 bases between. CDR1 is SGHNT and CDR2 is YYREEE in the germline V gene (reference sequence). The CDR3 is made up of 15 amino acids. CDR3 sequence: CASSYRAGSAYEQYF. CDR3 sequence (DNA): TGTGCCAGCAGCTATCGTGCAGGGTCGGCCTACGAGCAGTACTTC. Drawing the rest from reference TRBV5-4 and TRBJ2-7, the complete variable domain is ETGVTQSPTHLIKTRGQQVTLRCSSQSGHNTVSWYQQALGQGPQFIFQYYREEENGRGNFPPRFSGLQFPNYSSELNVNALELDDSALYLCASSYRAGSAYEQYFGPGTRLTVT.

The genes are TRBV5-5 and TRBJ1-3; no clear D gene. This CDR3 spans 15 amino acids. V was pared by 4 bases and J by 8 bases, with 19 bases between. Germline assignment: CDR1 SGHKS and CDR2 YYEKEE (reference sequence). The DNA of the CDR3 is TGTGCCAGCAGCCCCCGCGTGAGAAGTGAAGACACCATATATTTT. Its protein product is CASSPRVRSEDTIYF.

The chain joins TRBV5-1 to TRBJ1-1; D not certain. Germline CDR1 SGHRS, CDR2 YFSETQ. The V and J ends lost 6 bases and 0 bases respectively, with 9 bases between them. The CDR3 runs to 13 residues. The CDR3, as DNA: TGCGCCAGCAAAGGAGTTATGAACACTGAAGCTTTCTTT. Its protein is CASKGVMNTEAFF.

The chain has TRBV10-2 and TRBJ1-2; 12 bases map to TRBD1. J lost 4 bases, V lost 7 bases, and 16 bases had no gene match. Germline V lookup: CDR1 WSHSY, CDR2 SAAADI. The CDR3 consists of 18 residues. The CDR3: CASTPLWDRGREGYGYTF. For the CDR3, the DNA is TGCGCCAGCACCCCCCTTTGGGACAGGGGGCGCGAAGGCTATGGCTACACCTTC.

V gene TRBV30 combines with J gene TRBJ1-1; D not certain. V was trimmed by 0 bases and J by 6 bases, leaving 14 bases between them. The CDR3 is 14 amino acids. CDR1 is GTSNPN and CDR2 is SVGIG in the germline V gene (reference sequence). This chain's CDR3 is CAWSVWPGSSEAFF. CDR3 bases: TGTGCCTGGAGTGTCTGGCCCGGGTCTTCTGAAGCTTTCTTT.

V and J are TRBV2 and TRBJ2-5; tentative D call: TRBD1 (6 bases). Germline V gene data show CDR1 as SNHLY and CDR2 as FYNNEI. The CDR3 sequence is 15 residues long. V was trimmed by 0 bases and J by 5 bases, leaving 13 bases between them. CDR3 nucleotides: TGTGCCAGCAGTGAAGCGAGGCAGGGGCGGGAGACCCAGTACTTC. Encoded protein: CASSEARQGRETQYF.

The chain recombines TRBV21-1 with TRBJ2-7; TRBD1, as called in the table, went unchecked against the DNA. TRBV21-1 is a recognized pseudogene. The CDR3 covers 14 residues. The CDR3 protein is CASSNGACSYEQYF. The CDR3 DNA sequence: TGTGCCAGCAGCAATGGGGCCTGCTCCTACGAGCAGTACTTC.

In its sample, this clone was seen a few times. The chain uses TRBV6-5 and TRBJ1-2; D not resolved. Trimming removed 8 bases from V and 1 base from J, with 8 bases in between. Germline V gives CDR1 MNHEY, CDR2 SVGAGI. The CDR3 contains 12 residues. CDR3 region: CASWAINYGYTF. CDR3 nucleotide sequence: TGTGCCAGCTGGGCTATTAACTATGGCTACACCTTC.

V usage is TRBV20-1 and J usage is TRBJ1-2; unclear D gene. The germline V and J ends were trimmed by 2 bases and 3 bases, with 4 bases remaining between them. Looked up from germline, CDR1 is DFQATT and CDR2 is SNEGSKA (reference sequence). This CDR3 contains 11 residues. The CDR3 loop is CSARQDYGYTF. The DNA of the CDR3 is TGCAGTGCTAGACAGGACTATGGCTACACCTTC.

CDR3 nucleotides: TGCGCCAGCAGCCCGCCCGGACAGGGCCATGGCTACACCTTC. It codes for CASSPPGQGHGYTF. The rearrangement uses TRBV5-1 and TRBJ1-2; the match to TRBD1 covers 8 bases. This CDR3 spans 14 amino acids. Trimming cost V 4 bases and J 6 bases; bases outside gene matches: 8. In germline, CDR1 is SGHRS, CDR2 YFSETQ.

The J gene is TRBJ2-5, the V gene TRBV7-9; the match to TRBD2 covers 9 bases. The germline V gene has CDR1 SEHNR and CDR2 FQNEAQ (reference sequence). Trimming took 5 bases from V and 2 from J; bases not matched to a gene: 12. The CDR3 sequence is 17 residues long. The CDR3 sequence is CASSPWGSGGLQETQYF. The CDR3, as DNA: TGTGCCAGCAGCCCCTGGGGGAGCGGGGGGCTTCAAGAGACCCAGTACTTC.

The chain employs TRBV4-1 and TRBJ1-1; D not certain. The V and J ends lost 8 bases and 6 bases respectively, with 19 bases between them. Germline V gene data show CDR1 as MGHRA and CDR2 as YSYEKL. The CDR3 is 14 residues long. CDR3 region: CASLQGPLAAEAFF. CDR3 DNA sequence: TGCGCCAGCCTCCAAGGACCCCTAGCAGCTGAAGCTTTCTTT.

The genes are TRBV5-6 and TRBJ1-2; no clear D gene. Trimming removed 4 bases at V and 4 bases at J, with 14 bases between. The germline V gene has CDR1 SGHDT and CDR2 YYEEEE. The CDR3 totals 14 residues. The CDR3 coding sequence is TGTGCCAGCAGCCCCACCCCGGAGGGCTATGGCTACACCTTC. It translates to CASSPTPEGYGYTF.

This clone was observed a handful of times. This rearrangement joins TRBV7-2 to TRBJ1-2; D might be TRBD1 (5 bases). Trimming stripped 8 bases from V and 2 bases from J, with 12 bases between. The CDR3 runs to 13 residues. Germline V CDR1 and CDR2: SGHTA, FQGNSA. The CDR3 nucleotides are TGTGCCAGCGGGGCGTGGGGAAACTATGGCTACACCTTC. This translates into CASGAWGNYGYTF.

The chain combines TRBV14 with TRBJ2-1; 7 bases map to TRBD2. V lost 4 bases, J lost 6 bases, and 21 bases stayed unmatched. Germline CDR1 and CDR2: SGHDN and FVKESK. The CDR3 loop spans 19 amino acids. CDR3 sequence: CASSLAASSGLFRSNEQFF. Here the CDR3 DNA reads TGTGCCAGCAGCCTCGCCGCTTCTAGCGGCCTCTTCCGGAGCAATGAGCAGTTCTTC.

This clone turned up a few times. The chain couples TRBV5-1 to TRBJ1-5; weak D call: TRBD1 (6 bases). Trimming took off 4 bases at V and 4 bases at J, with 9 bases between the two ends. Per the germline V gene, CDR1 is SGHRS and CDR2 is YFSETQ. The CDR3 contains 13 residues. This CDR3 is CASSPGQNQPQHF. The CDR3 DNA sequence: TGCGCCAGCAGCCCCGGACAGAATCAGCCCCAGCATTTT.

The rearrangement joins TRBV7-3 to TRBJ1-1, with D possibly matching TRBD1 (5 bases). The CDR3 extends over 13 amino acids. Trimming shortened V by 5 bases and J by 5 bases, and 12 bases separated the two germline ends. The V gene's germline CDR1 is SGHTA and CDR2 FQGTGA. The CDR3 nucleotides are TGTGCCAGCAGCCGGACAAGAGAAACTGAAGCTTTCTTT. Translation gives CASSRTRETEAFF.

Only a few counts were recorded for this clone. The chain joins TRBV5-4 to TRBJ1-4, with D tentatively TRBD1 (6 bases). CDR1 is SGHNT, CDR2 YYREEE, per germline (reference sequence). V lost 1 base, J lost 8 bases, and 9 bases lay in between. There are 13 residues in the CDR3. The CDR3 DNA reads TGTGCCAGCAGCTTGCAGGGGCGGGAAAAACTGTTTTTT. It is translated as CASSLQGREKLFF.

This clone was detected only once. The chain carries TRBV28 and TRBJ1-1; D perhaps matches TRBD1 (6 bases). Between the trimmed V and J ends, which lost 7 bases and 0 bases, there was a span of 30 bases. Germline assignment: CDR1 MDHEN and CDR2 SYDVKM. The CDR3 consists of 20 residues. The DNA for the CDR3 is TGTGCCAGCACCTCCAGGAGAAGGGGGATTACATACATTATGAACACTGAAGCTTTCTTT. Residues: CASTSRRRGITYIMNTEAFF.

The chain links TRBV5-5 to TRBJ2-3; 12 bases fit TRBD2. The V and J ends lost 5 bases and 10 bases, in that order; junction bases with no gene match: 11. CDR3 length equals 15 residues. Germline CDR1 reads SGHKS; CDR2 reads YYEKEE (reference sequence). The CDR3 nucleotides read TGTGCCAGCAGAAAACGGACTAGCGGGGAGGGGGCGCAGTATTTT. As protein: CASRKRTSGEGAQYF.

This chain uses TRBV5-8 with TRBJ2-1, with 7 bases fitting TRBD2. Trimming took 0 bases from V and 4 from J; bases not matched to a gene: 4. Looked up from germline, CDR1 is SGHTS and CDR2 is YDEGEE. The CDR3 is 15 residues long. The CDR3 coding sequence is TGTGCCAGCAGCTTGGGCGGGAGTATATACAATGAGCAGTTCTTC. Residues: CASSLGGSIYNEQFF.